This paragraph reports one TCR beta chain. The antigen remains unidentified. These data originate in a study of cytomegalovirus exposure and HLA in healthy donors. The CDR3 contains 19 residues. The junction had 14 bases not matched to a gene; V was cut back by 2 bases and J by 4 bases. CDR1 and CDR2 (germline): SGHAT, FQNNGV. 60 Vbeta and 13 Jbeta primers were used in PCR. TCRdb keeps only in-frame clones here, not all; method: immunoSEQ multiplex PCR. The table has roughly 60,000 clones, roughly 80% seen once. General study results and limits: In a later analysis, a genetic analysis reported fewer productive-TCR N-insertions in an Asian-associated ancestry cluster than the cohort average. Beyond CMV serostatus, there was no information to go on about immune exposure.

J is TRBJ2-6 and V is TRBV11-2; 7 positions match TRBD2. This receptor was obtained from a middle-aged woman in good health and CMV-seropositive. Input material: PBMCs. In DNA, the CDR3 is TGTGCCAGCAGCTTAAGGGCCTCCGGGAGGTTGGGGGGGGCCAACGTCCTGACTTTC. Its translation is CASSLRASGRLGGANVLTF.